This T cell receptor beta chain was captured by sequencing in a study of blood T cell repertoires in COVID-19. Study overall: Italy, Spain and the United States were the sources of the convalescent and acute COVID-19 samples.

Between the trimmed V and J ends, which lost 5 bases and 1 base, there was a span of 17 bases. Per the germline V gene, CDR1 is SGHNT and CDR2 is YENEEA. This CDR3 is 16 amino acids long. In the study's own analysis: Quantification of nucleated cells was approximated via reference gene primer amplification. Clones were sequenced by immunoSEQ multiplex PCR, and TCRdb holds only the in-frame ones, with some missing. V and J calls and clone size follow that table, whereas D and trimming were derived from the DNA. This sample has about 220,000 clones; 80% to 85% occur once, and the top ten carry approximately 5.2%. Those enrolled in Seattle joined during active infection and were followed longitudinally afterward.

The sequencing input was peripheral blood. The clonotype comes from a woman in her 70s with COVID-19, enrolled during active disease. This chain uses TRBV11-3 with TRBJ2-5, with TRBD1 as a possible D gene (7 bases). The CDR3 DNA follows: TGTGCCAGCAGCCCCGGGGGCAGGGGGACCCAAGAGACCCAGTACTTC. It encodes CASSPGGRGTQETQYF.